This section outlines one TCR beta chain sequence together with its context. This clonotype has only a few counts. Its antigen specificity is not known. Per-base quality was not reported, and no clone a single base away is much larger than it. The source of the sample is a study of T cell repertoires in cytomegalovirus infection (dated by TCRdb to about 2019). In terms of the full investigation: The peptide stimulations were aimed at well-studied HLA-B-restricted epitopes as well as recently identified HLA-C-restricted CMV epitopes, whose presentation resists viral immunomodulation. The HLA type of each donor mattered for the analysis, because public TCR beta signatures pointed to carriage of CMV infection along with the matching HLA type.

Based on the germline V gene (reference sequence), the CDR1 and CDR2 sequences are SEHNR and FQNEAQ. V is reduced by 6 bases and J by 3 bases, leaving a spacing of 18 bases between them. Spanning cysteine to phenylalanine, the CDR3 consists of 15 amino acids. The retained sequence is limited to the CDR3, 45 bases, with the frame set at the first base. Interpreted using the paper, the treatment or condition label stands for: in vitro stimulation with specific CMV peptide epitopes to enrich CMV-specific T cells. This sample was sequenced with an Illumina HiSeq 1500. The public reads were reanalyzed by TCRdb: fastp trimming at Q25, MiXCR alignment, in-frame beta chains only. Rows matching on CDR3 protein sequence are summarized as one entry with the most common DNA and genes. Recorded for this sample are about a million distinct CDR3 sequences; 31% of them occurred a single time. Roughly 13% of the sample comes from the top ten.

General conclusions and limits of the study: The ex vivo response was dominated by HLA-C-restricted CMV-specific TCR beta clonotypes, which also provided the single most frequent clonotype in two of eight donors. In both this cohort and an independent roughly 350-donor cohort, the cumulative frequency of public TCR beta family members distinguished carriers of CMV infection plus the relevant HLA type.

This specimen consisted of cultured CD8+ T cells from PBMCs, obtained from culture after CMV antigen stimulation. This TCR was recovered from a human donor in good health (CMV status not recorded). Some clones in this sample may be carry-over from other donors' samples. Rearrangement joined TRBV7-9 to TRBJ2-7; the D call is tentative, TRBD1 or TRBD2, as each matches 6 bases. Read as DNA, the sequence is TGTGCCAGCAGTTCGACGGGACTCAGGGGCTACGAGCAGTACTTC. Translation gives CASSSTGLRGYEQYF.